This paragraph covers one T cell receptor beta chain sequence. The antigen is undetermined. Repertoires were generated with immunoSEQ multiplex PCR, while TCRdb's copy carries only in-frame clones and drops some. The sample records 70,000 or so clones, 65% to 85% being singletons. CDR3 length: 15 residues. Germline V gene lookup returns CDR1 SGHRS and CDR2 YFSETQ. V dropped 5 bases and J dropped 2; count of bases not matched to a gene: 6. This sample is drawn from a study of OX40 agonist ivuxolimab in advanced cancers. Study outcomes and limitations: CD8+ T cells were the subset that, on average, had more expanded clones than CD4+.

The rearrangement uses TRBV5-1 and TRBJ2-3; 9 nucleotides align to TRBD1. The TCR sequence derives from an adult with an advanced solid tumor such as melanoma, head and neck, liver or kidney cancer. The sample in question was CD4+ or CD8+ T cells sorted from blood, obtained in a trial of the OX40 agonist ivuxolimab. CDR3 sequence (DNA): TGCGCCAGCAGTTCCGGGACAGGGTCCACAGATACGCAGTATTTT. Translated: CASSSGTGSTDTQYF.